What follows are 15 T cell receptor beta chains derived from one specimen sequenced in a study of T-cell reconstitution after alpha-beta-depleted transplantation in children (dated by TCRdb to the mid-2010s). Libraries were made using PCR. Sequencing used an Illumina HiSeq 2500. Molecular barcoding was employed in the preparation of TCR libraries, with unique molecular identifiers being used to normalize TCRbeta repertoire quantification. TCRdb handled the public reads itself, with Q25 trimming in fastp and clone calling in MiXCR, and kept productive beta chains. Here each entry gathers all rows of one CDR3 protein and keeps the most common genes and DNA. The sample table contains around 670,000 distinct CDR3 sequences; only one count was recorded for about 12% of them. The ten biggest clones cover about 0.79% of the sample. The sample's treatment or condition label is to be understood as: allogeneic hematopoietic cell transplantation with graft depleted of TCRalphabeta T cells and CD19 B cells.

Source: PBMCs, taken before TCRalphabeta/CD19-depleted stem cell transplant. Receptors were obtained from a girl aged 2-10 years with congenital amegakaryocytic thrombocytopenia, due to receive a stem cell transplant.

This clonotype was seen ten or more times. The CDR3 protein is CASSLLLATDTQYF. Written as DNA, the CDR3 is TGTGCCAGCAGCTTATTGCTAGCAACAGATACGCAGTATTTT. This sequence joins TRBV7-8 and TRBJ2-3; perhaps TRBD2 as D (5 bases). This CDR3 has 14 amino acids. CDR1 is SGHVS, CDR2 FQNEAQ, per germline. Trimming stripped 2 bases from V and 3 bases from J, with 9 bases between.

V is TRBV7-2 and J is TRBJ2-1; 9 bases map to TRBD2. Germline assignment: CDR1 SGHTA and CDR2 FQGNSA. J gave up 4 bases and V 0 bases, and 4 bases lay outside the gene matches. This CDR3 region has 16 residues. CDR3: CASSLAGTSRYNEQFF. The CDR3 nucleotides are TGTGCCAGCAGCTTAGCCGGGACTAGCCGGTACAATGAGCAGTTCTTC.

This clonotype was observed a few times. The J gene is TRBJ2-4, the V gene TRBV5-1; 11 positions agree with TRBD2. Germline trimming cut 2 bases from V and 0 bases from J; bases unmatched to any gene: 13. The CDR3 is made up of 20 amino acids. In germline, CDR1 is SGHRS, CDR2 YFSETQ. CDR3 in DNA: TGCGCCAGCAGCTTCGACGGGCTAGCGGGAGGAAACCTAGCCAAAAACATTCAGTACTTC. Residues: CASSFDGLAGGNLAKNIQYF.

This clonotype was observed at least ten times. J is TRBJ2-7 and V is TRBV29-1; 7 bases are shared with TRBD1. CDR1 SQVTM and CDR2 ANQGSEA come from the germline V gene. The CDR3 consists of 15 residues. V trimming: 0 bases; J trimming: 1 base; junction bases outside the gene matches: 6. Here the CDR3 DNA reads TGCAGCGTTGAAGACTCCGGGACAGAATCCTACGAGCAGTACTTC. Amino acids: CSVEDSGTESYEQYF.

This clonotype was detected only a few times. The V gene is TRBV3-1, the J gene TRBJ2-1, with 8 nucleotides matching TRBD2. Germline trimming cut 0 bases from V and 0 bases from J; bases unmatched to any gene: 4. Germline CDR1 LGHDT, CDR2 YNNKEL (reference sequence). The CDR3 contains 17 residues. The CDR3 sequence is CASSQETSDASYNEQFF. The CDR3 DNA follows: TGTGCCAGCAGCCAAGAGACTAGCGATGCCTCCTACAATGAGCAGTTCTTC.

This clonotype was seen at least ten times. J is TRBJ1-4 and V is TRBV7-9, with no clear D. The V end was cut by 5 bases, the J end by 0 bases, with 13 bases between. The CDR3 extends over 16 amino acids. Germline lookup yields CDR1 SEHNR and CDR2 FQNEAQ (reference sequence). This CDR3 reads CASSPRFLATNEKLFF. The DNA for the CDR3 is TGTGCCAGCAGCCCTCGGTTTCTTGCAACTAATGAAAAACTGTTTTTT.

The table lists this clonotype with many counts. In DNA, the CDR3 is TGTGCCAGCAGTGATGTGGACAGCTACTCTGGGGCCAACGTCCTGACTTTC. As protein: CASSDVDSYSGANVLTF. The V call is TRBV25-1, the J call TRBJ2-6; D possibly corresponds to TRBD1 (6 bases). The CDR3 is 17 residues long. V gave up 3 bases and J gave up 0 bases, with 12 bases separating them. Germline V gives CDR1 MGHDK, CDR2 SYGVNS.

This chain connects TRBV7-9 to TRBJ2-3, with 8 bases matching TRBD2. This CDR3 region has 15 residues. Unmatched junction bases numbered 13, after V lost 10 bases and J lost 4 bases. CDR1 and CDR2 (germline): SEHNR, FQNEAQ (reference sequence). The CDR3: CATPGGAGGADTQYF. DNA for the CDR3: TGTGCCACCCCAGGCGGGGCGGGAGGTGCAGATACGCAGTATTTT.

In its sample, this clonotype was seen many times. The chain is built from TRBV28 and TRBJ2-5, with TRBD2 as a possible D gene (6 bases). This CDR3 has 14 amino acids. Germline V gene sequence: CDR1 MDHEN, CDR2 SYDVKM. V was pared by 3 bases and J by 9 bases, with 17 bases between. As DNA, the CDR3 is TGTGCCAGCAGTTTTGTAGCGGCGGTGAAGTCCCAGTACTTC. It specifies CASSFVAAVKSQYF.

In this sample, this clonotype turned up a few times. V gene TRBV24-1 combines with J gene TRBJ2-1; no reliable D call. Per the germline V gene, CDR1 is KGHDR and CDR2 is SFDVKD. The length of the CDR3 is 13 residues. V was cut by 5 bases and J by 5 bases, with 9 bases left in between. CDR3 region: CATSAIYDNEQFF. The CDR3 DNA is TGTGCCACCAGTGCTATTTACGACAATGAGCAGTTCTTC.

This clonotype was counted ten times or more. The CDR3 region is CAISPTSGRAYEQYF. CDR3 in DNA: TGTGCCATCAGCCCCACTAGCGGGAGGGCCTACGAGCAGTACTTC. The V and J genes are TRBV10-3 and TRBJ2-7; 13 nucleotides align to TRBD2. The CDR3 spans 15 residues. Germline CDR1 is ENHRY and CDR2 is SYGVKD. Trimming took 6 bases from V and 2 from J; bases not matched to a gene: 4.

The rearrangement joins TRBV7-8 to TRBJ2-7; D gene ambiguous. The germline V and J ends were trimmed by 5 bases and 5 bases, with 10 bases remaining between them. This CDR3 region has 12 residues. Germline CDR1 SGHVS, CDR2 FQNEAQ. CDR3 sequence reads: CASSSRPDEQYF. Written as DNA, the CDR3 is TGTGCCAGCAGCAGCAGGCCAGACGAGCAGTACTTC.

The rearrangement joins TRBV5-4 to TRBJ2-7; TRBD2 agrees at 8 bases. The CDR3 loop spans 17 amino acids. V lost 4 bases, J lost 4 bases, and 16 bases stayed unmatched. Germline loops: CDR1 SGHNT, CDR2 YYREEE (reference sequence). CDR3 sequence reads: CASSPGQSNGGVYEQYF. CDR3 nucleotides: TGTGCCAGCAGCCCTGGACAGTCCAACGGGGGGGTTTACGAGCAGTACTTC.

This clonotype was observed at least ten times. The chain couples TRBV20-1 to TRBJ2-5, with D possibly matching TRBD2 (6 bases). The CDR3 has 12 residues. Germline CDR1 reads DFQATT; CDR2 reads SNEGSKA (reference sequence). Trimming took 6 bases from V and 5 from J, leaving 13 bases between them. The CDR3 nucleotides are TGCAGTGCGGTCGGGAGTCGGGAGACCCAGTACTTC. Its protein product is CSAVGSRETQYF.

This clonotype was seen ten or more times. This sequence joins TRBV20-1 and TRBJ1-2; 7 bases align to TRBD1. J was trimmed by 5 bases and V by 2 bases; bases with no gene match: 14. The length of the CDR3 is 16 residues. Germline V gives CDR1 DFQATT, CDR2 SNEGSKA (reference sequence). In DNA form, the CDR3 reads TGCAGTGCTAGACAACCCTCTGGACAGGATCTATATGGCTACACCTTC. Translating it yields CSARQPSGQDLYGYTF.